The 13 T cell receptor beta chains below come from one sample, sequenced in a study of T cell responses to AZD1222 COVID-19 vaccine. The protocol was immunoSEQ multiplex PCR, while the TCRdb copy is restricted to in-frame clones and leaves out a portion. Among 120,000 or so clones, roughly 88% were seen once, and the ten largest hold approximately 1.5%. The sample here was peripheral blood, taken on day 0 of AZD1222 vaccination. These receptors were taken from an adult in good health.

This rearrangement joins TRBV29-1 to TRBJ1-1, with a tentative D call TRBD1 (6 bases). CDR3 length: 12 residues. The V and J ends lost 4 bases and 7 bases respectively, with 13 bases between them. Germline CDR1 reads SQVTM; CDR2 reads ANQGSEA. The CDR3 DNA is TGCAGCGTTGTCTGGGGGCAGGGTGAAGCTTTCTTT. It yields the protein CSVVWGQGEAFF.

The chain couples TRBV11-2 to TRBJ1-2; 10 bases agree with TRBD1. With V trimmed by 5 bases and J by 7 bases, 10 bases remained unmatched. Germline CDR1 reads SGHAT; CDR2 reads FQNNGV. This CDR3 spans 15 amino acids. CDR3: CASSDGGTGVGGYTF. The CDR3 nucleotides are TGTGCCAGCAGCGACGGTGGGACAGGGGTGGGTGGCTACACCTTC.

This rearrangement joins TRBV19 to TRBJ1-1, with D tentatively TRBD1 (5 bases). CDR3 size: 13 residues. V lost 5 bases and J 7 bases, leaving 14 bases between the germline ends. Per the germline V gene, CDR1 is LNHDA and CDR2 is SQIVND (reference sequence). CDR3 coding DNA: TGTGCCAGTAGTCCTTCCGGGGGTTTTGAAGCTTTCTTT. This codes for CASSPSGGFEAFF.

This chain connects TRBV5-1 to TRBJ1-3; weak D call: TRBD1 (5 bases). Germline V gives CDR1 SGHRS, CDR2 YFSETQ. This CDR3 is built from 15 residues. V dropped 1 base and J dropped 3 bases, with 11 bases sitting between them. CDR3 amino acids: CASSLYGTDGNTIYF. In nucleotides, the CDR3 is TGCGCCAGCAGCTTGTACGGGACGGATGGAAACACCATATATTTT.

Written as DNA, the CDR3 is TGTGCCAGCAGTCCTGGATCCGCGGATGGCTACACCTTC. Translated: CASSPGSADGYTF. The chain recombines TRBV6-5 with TRBJ1-2; D unresolved. The ends were cut back, 5 bases at V and 6 bases at J, with 13 bases in the middle. Germline CDR1 reads MNHEY; CDR2 reads SVGAGI. The CDR3 loop spans 13 amino acids.

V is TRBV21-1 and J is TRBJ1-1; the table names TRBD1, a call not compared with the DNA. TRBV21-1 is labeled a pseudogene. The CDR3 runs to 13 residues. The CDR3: CASSNTGVAEAFF. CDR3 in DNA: TGTGCCAGCAGCAACACAGGGGTTGCTGAAGCTTTCTTT.

This chain's CDR3 is CASSENRGVGYTF. CDR3 nucleotides: TGTGCCAGCAGTGAAAACAGGGGTGTCGGCTACACCTTC. The V and J genes are TRBV6-1 and TRBJ1-2, with TRBD1 identical over 7 bases. The CDR3 extends over 13 amino acids. V lost 2 bases and J lost 8; bases outside the gene matches: 5. The V gene's germline CDR1 is MNHNS and CDR2 SASEGT.

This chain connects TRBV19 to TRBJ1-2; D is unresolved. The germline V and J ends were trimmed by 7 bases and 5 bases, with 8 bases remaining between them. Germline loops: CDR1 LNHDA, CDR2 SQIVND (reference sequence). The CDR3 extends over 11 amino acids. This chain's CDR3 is CASTTVYGYTF. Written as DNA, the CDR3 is TGTGCCAGTACAACAGTGTATGGCTACACCTTC. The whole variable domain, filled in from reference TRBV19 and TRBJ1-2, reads DGGITQSPKYLFRKEGQNVTLSCEQNLNHDAMYWYRQDPGQGLRLIYYSQIVNDFQKGDIAEGYSVSREKKESFPLTVTSAQKNPTAFYLCASTTVYGYTFGSGTRLTVV.

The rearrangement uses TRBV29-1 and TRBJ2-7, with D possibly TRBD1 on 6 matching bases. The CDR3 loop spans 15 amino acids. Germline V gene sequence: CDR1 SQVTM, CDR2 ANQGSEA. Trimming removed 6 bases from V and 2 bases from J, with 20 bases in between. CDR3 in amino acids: CSVTMYQGNTYEQYF. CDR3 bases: TGCAGCGTGACGATGTATCAGGGGAACACCTACGAGCAGTACTTC.

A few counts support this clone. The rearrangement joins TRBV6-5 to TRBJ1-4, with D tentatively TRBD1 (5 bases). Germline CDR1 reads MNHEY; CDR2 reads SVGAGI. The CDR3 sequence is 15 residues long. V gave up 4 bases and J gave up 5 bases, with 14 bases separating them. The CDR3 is CASSWQMGGNEKLFF. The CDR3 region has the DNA TGTGCCAGCAGTTGGCAGATGGGGGGGAATGAAAAACTGTTTTTT.

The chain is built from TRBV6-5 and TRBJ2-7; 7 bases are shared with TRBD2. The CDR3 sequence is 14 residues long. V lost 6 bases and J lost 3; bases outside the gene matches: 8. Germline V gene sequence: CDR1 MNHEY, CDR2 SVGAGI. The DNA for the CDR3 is TGTGCCAGCAGCCTCGGGACTAAATTCTACGAGCAGTACTTC. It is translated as CASSLGTKFYEQYF.

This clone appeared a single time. CDR3 DNA sequence: TGCAGCGGTCAAGTTGGTGAGCAGTTCTTC. Translated: CSGQVGEQFF. This sequence joins TRBV29-1 and TRBJ2-1; D is unclear. The germline V gene has CDR1 SQVTM and CDR2 ANQGSEA. CDR3 size: 10 residues. V dropped 7 bases and J dropped 9 bases, with 10 bases sitting between them.

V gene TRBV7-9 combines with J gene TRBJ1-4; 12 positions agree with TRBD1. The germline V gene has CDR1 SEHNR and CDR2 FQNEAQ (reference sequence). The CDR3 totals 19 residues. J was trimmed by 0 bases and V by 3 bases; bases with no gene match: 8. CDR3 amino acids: CASSFRLGTGGATNEKLFF. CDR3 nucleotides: TGTGCCAGCAGCTTCCGCTTAGGGACAGGGGGCGCAACTAATGAAAAACTGTTTTTT. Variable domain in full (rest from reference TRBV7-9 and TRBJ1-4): DTGVSQNPRHKITKRGQNVTFRCDPISEHNRLYWYRQTLGQGPEFLTYFQNEAQLEKSRLLSDRFSAERPKGSFSTLEIQRTEQGDSAMYLCASSFRLGTGGATNEKLFFGSGTQLSVL.